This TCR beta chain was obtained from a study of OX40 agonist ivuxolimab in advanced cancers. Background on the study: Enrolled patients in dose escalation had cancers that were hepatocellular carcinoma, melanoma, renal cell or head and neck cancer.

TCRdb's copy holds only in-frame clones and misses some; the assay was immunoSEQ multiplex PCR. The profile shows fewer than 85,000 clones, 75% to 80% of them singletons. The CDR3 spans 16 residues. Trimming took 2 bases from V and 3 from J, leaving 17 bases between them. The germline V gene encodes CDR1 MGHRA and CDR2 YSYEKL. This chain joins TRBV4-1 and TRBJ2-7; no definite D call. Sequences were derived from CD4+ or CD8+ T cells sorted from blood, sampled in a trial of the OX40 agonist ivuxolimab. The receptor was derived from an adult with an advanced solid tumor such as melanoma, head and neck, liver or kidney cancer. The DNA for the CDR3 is TGCGCCAGCAGCCAAACCCCCCGAACACGCGACTACGAGCAGTACTTC. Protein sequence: CASSQTPRTRDYEQYF.